What follows are 10 T cell receptor beta chains derived from one specimen sequenced in a study of tissue T cells after allogeneic stem cell transplantation. Profiling relied on immunoSEQ multiplex PCR, and the TCRdb table lists in-frame clones only, not all of them. The sample shows 25,000 to 30,000 clones, 75% to 95% of them seen only once. The sample consisted of blood, taken before transplantation. These receptors all stem from a male donor older than 55 who later had graft-versus-host disease after an allogeneic stem cell transplant.

This chain connects TRBV6-4 to TRBJ1-6; D unclear. V lost 4 bases, J lost 6 bases, and 10 bases lay in between. This CDR3 comprises 14 residues. Per germline, CDR1 MRHNA and CDR2 SNTAGT. The CDR3 sequence: CASSAAGGNSPLHF. As DNA, the CDR3 is TGTGCCAGCAGTGCAGCTGGCGGTAATTCACCCCTCCACTTT.

The chain combines TRBV6-5 with TRBJ2-3, with D possibly TRBD1 on 5 matching bases. Trimming pared 2 bases from V and 1 base from J, leaving 10 bases between. The CDR3 has 15 residues. CDR1 and CDR2 (germline): MNHEY, SVGAGI. This CDR3 reads CASSYPRRGTDTQYF. The CDR3 DNA sequence: TGTGCCAGCAGTTACCCGCGCAGGGGCACAGATACGCAGTATTTT.

This chain uses TRBV18 with TRBJ2-1; 8 bases fit TRBD2. Trimming took 4 bases from V and 7 from J; bases not matched to a gene: 6. The CDR3 runs to 14 residues. Germline V CDR1 and CDR2: KGHSH, LQKENI. The DNA of the CDR3 is TGTGCCAGCTCACTTAGCGGGGCATGGAATGAGCAGTTCTTC. Its protein is CASSLSGAWNEQFF.

This sequence joins TRBV4-1 and TRBJ1-5; D uncertain. Trimming left V 0 bases short and J 6 bases short, with 12 bases between. This CDR3 is 15 amino acids long. Germline CDR1 MGHRA, CDR2 YSYEKL. Here the CDR3 reads CASSQDQVMGQPQHF. CDR3 in DNA: TGCGCCAGCAGCCAAGATCAGGTTATGGGTCAGCCCCAGCATTTT.

This chain links TRBV14 with TRBJ1-1; 8 bases align to TRBD1. This CDR3 has 17 amino acids. Germline V gene data show CDR1 as SGHDN and CDR2 as FVKESK. V lost 4 bases to trimming and J lost 0 bases; unmatched junction nucleotides: 10. The CDR3 sequence: CASSPIPGQELNTEAFF. In DNA form, the CDR3 reads TGTGCCAGCAGCCCCATCCCGGGACAGGAATTGAACACTGAAGCTTTCTTT.

The chain carries TRBV27 and TRBJ1-2; no reliable D call. CDR3 length: 13 residues. V was pared by 0 bases and J by 4 bases, with 6 bases between. The germline V gene encodes CDR1 MNHEY and CDR2 SMNVEV (reference sequence). CDR3 protein: CASSLSWAYGYTF. For the CDR3, the DNA is TGTGCCAGCAGTTTATCGTGGGCCTATGGCTACACCTTC.

This clone occurred once. The V and J genes are TRBV29-1 and TRBJ2-3; 7 bases line up with TRBD2. Germline V gene sequence: CDR1 SQVTM, CDR2 ANQGSEA. V shed 3 bases and J 1 base; nucleotides not matched to a gene: 7. The CDR3 consists of 15 residues. The CDR3 sequence: CSVEKLAVGTDTQYF. Here the CDR3 DNA reads TGCAGCGTTGAGAAGCTAGCGGTGGGCACAGATACGCAGTATTTT.

V and J are TRBV5-1 and TRBJ1-4, with D perhaps matching TRBD1 (6 bases). With 7 bases removed from V and 8 bases from J, the gap between germline ends came to 18 bases. The germline gives CDR1 SGHRS, CDR2 YFSETQ. The CDR3 spans 14 residues. The CDR3 loop reads CASETPQGGEKLFF. Written as DNA, the CDR3 is TGCGCCAGCGAAACCCCACAGGGAGGCGAAAAACTGTTTTTT.

This rearrangement joins TRBV6-1 to TRBJ2-4; D is unresolved. There are 16 residues in the CDR3. Trimming shortened V by 1 base and J by 1 base, and 11 bases separated the two germline ends. Per germline, CDR1 MNHNS and CDR2 SASEGT. CDR3 residues: CASSEGLPPAKNIQYF. The CDR3 DNA reads TGTGCCAGCAGTGAAGGGCTCCCGCCCGCCAAAAACATTCAGTACTTC.

This chain uses TRBV7-9 with TRBJ2-3; D not resolved. Trimming removed 1 base from V and 2 bases from J, with 7 bases in between. This CDR3 contains 14 residues. Germline V gene sequence: CDR1 SEHNR, CDR2 FQNEAQ (reference sequence). CDR3 nucleotide sequence: TGTGCCAGCAGCTTAGAGGGCCTCACAGATACGCAGTATTTT. This codes for CASSLEGLTDTQYF.